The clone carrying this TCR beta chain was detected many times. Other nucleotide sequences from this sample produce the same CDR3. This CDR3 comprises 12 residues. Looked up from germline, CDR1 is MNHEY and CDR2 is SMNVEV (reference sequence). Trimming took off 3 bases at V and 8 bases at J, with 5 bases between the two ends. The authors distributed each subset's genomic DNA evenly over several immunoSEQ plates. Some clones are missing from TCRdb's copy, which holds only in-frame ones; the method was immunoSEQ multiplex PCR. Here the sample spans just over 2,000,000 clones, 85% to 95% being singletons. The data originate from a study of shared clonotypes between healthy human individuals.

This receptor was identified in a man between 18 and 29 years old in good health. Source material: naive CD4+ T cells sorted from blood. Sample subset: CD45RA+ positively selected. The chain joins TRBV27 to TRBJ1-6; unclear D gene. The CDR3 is CASSFQDSPLHF. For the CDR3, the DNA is TGTGCCAGCAGTTTCCAAGATTCACCCCTCCACTTT.